These 16 T cell receptor beta chains originate from one sample sequenced in a study of cytomegalovirus exposure and HLA in healthy donors (TCRdb year 2017). Libraries were made using the immunoSEQ multiplex PCR assay. The multiplex PCR relied on a mix of 60 forward primers for TCR Vbeta segments and 13 reverse primers for TCR Jbeta segments. Sourced from immuneACCESS, this table was stored by TCRdb with only in-frame sequences that have V and J called. A share of the clones is absent; for the studies checked, an unresolved V gene accounts for under half, and the remainder has no known explanation. The sample table records approximately 140,000 clones; 78% of these occur just once. The ten most abundant clones make up less than 3% of the sample. Sequencing used PBMCs. The receptors stem from a male donor in good health and CMV-seronegative.

The J gene is TRBJ1-2, the V gene TRBV12-5; perhaps TRBD1 as D (5 bases). From germline, CDR1 is LGHNT and CDR2 FRNRAP. The CDR3 has 13 residues. Deletions cut 6 bases from V and 0 bases from J, with 8 bases between. The CDR3 nucleotides read TGTGCTAGTGGGGACAAAACTAACTATGGCTACACCTTC. As protein: CASGDKTNYGYTF. Variable domain in full (rest from reference TRBV12-5 and TRBJ1-2): DARVTQTPRHKVTEMGQEVTMRCQPILGHNTVFWYRQTMMQGLELLAYFRNRAPLDDSGMPKDRFSAEMPDATLATLKIQPSEPRDSAVYFCASGDKTNYGYTFGSGTRLTVV.

The chain combines TRBV6-6 with TRBJ1-6, with D possibly being TRBD1 (6 bases). The germline gives CDR1 MNHNY, CDR2 SVGAGI (reference sequence). This CDR3 spans 14 amino acids. The V gene lost 7 bases and the J gene lost 9 bases, with 16 bases spanning the gap. CDR3 sequence (DNA): TGTGCCAGCATCAAAGCCCCGGACAGTTCACCCCTCCACTTT. It yields the protein CASIKAPDSSPLHF.

V and J are TRBV19 and TRBJ2-1, with 9 bases identical to TRBD2. With 5 bases clipped from V and 7 bases from J, the junction kept 9 bases outside the gene matches. The V gene's germline CDR1 is LNHDA and CDR2 SQIVND (reference sequence). This CDR3 has 15 residues. The CDR3 protein is CASSGLTSGDNEQFF. CDR3 bases: TGTGCCAGTAGTGGTTTGACTAGCGGAGATAATGAGCAGTTCTTC.

The chain joins TRBV7-9 to TRBJ1-1; TRBD1 agrees at 11 bases. This CDR3 region has 15 residues. Germline CDR1 and CDR2: SEHNR and FQNEAQ (reference sequence). The V and J ends lost 11 bases and 3 bases, in that order; junction bases with no gene match: 11. The CDR3 DNA reads TGTGCCGTAGGGACAGGGGGATTTGCGGACACTGAAGCTTTCTTT. Translated: CAVGTGGFADTEAFF.

This sequence joins TRBV9 and TRBJ2-7; D is possibly TRBD1 (6 bases). The CDR3 loop spans 14 amino acids. Per the germline V gene, CDR1 is SGDLS and CDR2 is YYNGEE. Trimming stripped 2 bases from V and 3 bases from J, with 12 bases between. CDR3: CASSVYRGGYEQYF. The CDR3 DNA reads TGTGCCAGCAGCGTTTACAGAGGGGGCTACGAGCAGTACTTC.

The genes are TRBV11-2 and TRBJ1-2; D remains unclear. CDR1 and CDR2 (germline): SGHAT, FQNNGV. The CDR3 is made up of 14 amino acids. V lost 0 bases and J 1 base, leaving 6 bases between the germline ends. The CDR3 spells CASSLDPVNYGYTF. CDR3 DNA sequence: TGTGCCAGCAGCTTAGATCCAGTTAACTATGGCTACACCTTC.

This clone has more than one count but fewer than ten. This chain uses TRBV19 with TRBJ1-5, with 7 bases fitting TRBD1. Germline V gives CDR1 LNHDA, CDR2 SQIVND (reference sequence). CDR3 length: 15 residues. The J segment lost 3 bases and the V segment lost 6 bases, leaving 8 bases of the junction unmatched. The CDR3 region has the DNA TGTGCCAGTAGAAAACAGGGGAGCTTCAATCAGCCCCAGCATTTT. Protein sequence: CASRKQGSFNQPQHF.

The chain uses TRBV30 and TRBJ2-3, with TRBD2 identical over 12 bases. J gave up 4 bases and V 3 bases, and 8 bases lay outside the gene matches. This CDR3 has 16 amino acids. Germline loops: CDR1 GTSNPN, CDR2 SVGIG (reference sequence). CDR3: CAWSRRTSGTSDTQYF. DNA for the CDR3: TGTGCCTGGAGCCGAAGGACTAGCGGGACCTCAGATACGCAGTATTTT.

The chain is built from TRBV7-3 and TRBJ2-3, with 10 bases fitting TRBD2. V was clipped by 5 bases and J by 4 bases; unmatched bases: 18. The germline CDR1 and CDR2 sequences are SGHTA and FQGTGA. The CDR3 covers 19 residues. The CDR3 DNA reads TGTGCCAGCAGCCCAACGGCGGTAGCGGGGGGCCCAAGGTCAGATACGCAGTATTTT. As protein: CASSPTAVAGGPRSDTQYF. The full variable domain, in which reference TRBV7-3 and TRBJ2-3 provide the parts outside the CDR3, is GAGVSQTPSNKVTEKGKYVELRCDPISGHTALYWYRQSLGQGPEFLIYFQGTGAADDSGLPNDRFFAVRPEGSVSTLKIQRTERGDSAVYLCASSPTAVAGGPRSDTQYFGPGTRLTVL.

The genes are TRBV5-6 and TRBJ1-2, with D tentatively TRBD1 (5 bases). Germline CDR1 SGHDT, CDR2 YYEEEE. The CDR3 runs to 13 residues. Trimming shortened V by 2 bases and J by 4 bases, and 9 bases separated the two germline ends. CDR3 nucleotides: TGTGCCAGCAGCTTCGGGGGTAGCTATGGCTACACCTTC. Its protein is CASSFGGSYGYTF.

The genes are TRBV7-3 and TRBJ1-1; 9 positions agree with TRBD1. J was trimmed by 9 bases and V by 5 bases; bases with no gene match: 19. Germline V gene data show CDR1 as SGHTA and CDR2 as FQGTGA. This CDR3 has 17 amino acids. CDR3 coding DNA: TGTGCCAGCAGCCCCACCCGGCGGGGACAGGGTCCGCTTAAAGCTTTCTTT. This gives the protein CASSPTRRGQGPLKAFF.

V and J are TRBV9 and TRBJ2-7, with TRBD2 matching over 14 bases. CDR3 size: 15 residues. Unmatched junction bases numbered 4, after V lost 3 bases and J lost 5 bases. Germline CDR1 and CDR2: SGDLS and YYNGEE. This CDR3 reads CASSEGLAGDDEQYF. CDR3 sequence (DNA): TGTGCCAGCAGCGAGGGACTAGCGGGAGACGACGAGCAGTACTTC.

The chain uses TRBV29-1 and TRBJ2-5, with D perhaps TRBD2 (7 bases). The DNA end lines up better with TRBJ2-7; the J call may be wrong. This CDR3 comprises 13 residues. CDR1 SQVTM and CDR2 ANQGSEA come from the germline V gene. CDR3 residues: CSVEVGGRGEQYF. The DNA of the CDR3 is TGCAGCGTTGAAGTCGGGGGGCGCGGCGAGCAGTACTTC.

The rearrangement uses TRBV10-3 and TRBJ1-4; D not certain. V was cut by 3 bases and J by 8 bases, with 13 bases left in between. The length of the CDR3 is 14 residues. From germline, CDR1 is ENHRY and CDR2 SYGVKD. CDR3 coding DNA: TGTGCCATCAGTGAAAGTCAGGACTTCGAAAAACTGTTTTTT. It is translated as CAISESQDFEKLFF.

J is TRBJ1-2 and V is TRBV7-9; TRBD1 is a possible D gene (6 bases). The CDR3 covers 15 residues. Trimming removed 2 bases at V and 4 bases at J, with 14 bases between. The germline gives CDR1 SEHNR, CDR2 FQNEAQ (reference sequence). The CDR3 sequence: CASSLTRDNVYGYTF. As DNA, the CDR3 is TGTGCCAGCAGCTTAACAAGGGACAATGTCTATGGCTACACCTTC.

The V call is TRBV18, the J call TRBJ1-3; TRBD1 aligns across 7 bases. V was pared by 3 bases and J by 4 bases, with 12 bases of the junction left unmatched. The CDR3 totals 17 residues. CDR1 is KGHSH and CDR2 is LQKENI in the germline V gene. CDR3 protein: CASSPLTGKHAGNTIYF. In DNA, the CDR3 is TGTGCCAGCTCACCGTTGACAGGGAAACATGCAGGAAACACCATATATTTT.